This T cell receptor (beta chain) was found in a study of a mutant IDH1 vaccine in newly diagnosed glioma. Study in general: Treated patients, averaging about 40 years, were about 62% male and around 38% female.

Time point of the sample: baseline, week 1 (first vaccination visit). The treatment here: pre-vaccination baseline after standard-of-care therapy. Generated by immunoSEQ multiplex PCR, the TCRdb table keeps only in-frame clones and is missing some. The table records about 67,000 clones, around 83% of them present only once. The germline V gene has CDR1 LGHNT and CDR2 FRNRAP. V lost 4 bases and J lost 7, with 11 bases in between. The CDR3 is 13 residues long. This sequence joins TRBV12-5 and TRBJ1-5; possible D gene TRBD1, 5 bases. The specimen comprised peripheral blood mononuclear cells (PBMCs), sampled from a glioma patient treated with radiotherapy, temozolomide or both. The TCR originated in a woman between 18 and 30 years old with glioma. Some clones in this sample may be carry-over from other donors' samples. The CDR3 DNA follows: TGTGCTAGTGGTTGGGGGGGAGAACAGCCCCAGCATTTT. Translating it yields CASGWGGEQPQHF.